This T cell receptor (beta chain) was found in a study of cytomegalovirus exposure and HLA in healthy donors. PCR used 60 Vbeta primers and 13 Jbeta primers. Original data processing: In a later analysis, tens of millions of unique TCR beta chains included roughly 11 million shared by two or more donors. Measured with immunoSEQ multiplex PCR; TCRdb has only the in-frame clones, and not every one. D and trimming were read from the DNA, whereas the V and J calls and clone size are those reported in that table. The sample lists some 180,000 clones, roughly nine tenths occurring once. This clone occurred once. Its antigen is undetermined. General observations from the study: Information on immune exposure was restricted to one variable (CMV serostatus). It was taken for granted in presence/absence analyses that sequencing depth across donors was roughly uniform.

Germline loops: CDR1 SGHTA, CDR2 FQGNSA. CDR3 length: 16 amino acids. J gave up 2 bases and V 5 bases, and 8 bases lay outside the gene matches. The TCR comes from a girl under three years old in good health and CMV-seronegative. The specimen sequenced was PBMCs. The chain carries TRBV7-2 and TRBJ2-5; TRBD2 matches at 10 bases. Here the CDR3 reads CASSRRKREGQETQYF. In nucleotides, the CDR3 is TGTGCCAGCAGCCGACGCAAGCGGGAGGGTCAAGAGACCCAGTACTTC. The full variable domain, rest sourced from reference TRBV7-2 and TRBJ2-5, is GAGVSQSPSNKVTEKGKDVELRCDPISGHTALYWYRQSLGQGLEFLIYFQGNSAPDKSGLPSDRFSAERTGGSVSTLTIQRTQQEDSAVYLCASSRRKREGQETQYFGPGTRLLVL.